This TCR beta chain is from a study of radiation and T cells in renal cell carcinoma (dated by TCRdb to the early 2020s). With respect to the entire study: The samples were drawn from a clinical trial, where primary renal cell carcinomas were treated with 15 Gy of stereotactic body radiation therapy and then removed by nephrectomy 4 weeks afterward. TCR beta sequencing covered 50 to 55 samples in total, comprising some 26 tumors and some 27 peripheral blood samples. Across all 50 or so samples, 4 million to 5 million unique CDR3 nucleotide sequences encoding about 2.7 million unique CDR3 amino acid sequences were identified. The paper's findings and limits, for the study overall: In blood, the top tumor clonotypes increased from baseline to 2 weeks after radiation and then shrank by 4 weeks, which suggests a temporary expansion of tumor-resident clones. With a single-armed trial design, the study had no way to address how radiation dose or scheduling affects the TCR repertoire. Blood repertoire dynamics were not followed beyond 4 weeks after treatment. No pretreatment tumor biopsies were available, so the baseline intratumoral presence of clonotypes could not be determined.

Concerning this clone: The antigen it binds to is not known. Nothing much larger sits one base from this clone, and base qualities are not available.

The immunoSEQ kit was used, according to the manufacturer's recommendations, to generate TCR beta libraries from genomic DNA. To prepare libraries, a first multiplex PCR with proprietary primers was run, followed by a second PCR that added unique barcodes, and a bead cleanup was done after each round. A kit-provided positive control reaction and a negative control reaction were included in every sample batch. The final libraries were assessed on an Agilent 4200 TapeStation D1000 ScreenTape, pooled by volume, and quantified by qPCR. An Illumina NextSeq500 fitted with a MidOutput 150-cycle cartridge performed the sequencing, running 156 Read1 cycles and 15 Index1 cycles with the kit's custom primers. The pooled library was loaded at roughly 0.96 pM, with a 20% PhiX control spiked in. The study's processing was this. The vendor-processed data were analyzed in R, and a clonotype was defined as all T cells that share the same CDR3 nucleotide sequence. For clone abundance analyses, frequencies were normalized to the 10,000 most abundant clones in each sample. Public T cell clones, averaging fewer than five per sample, were removed before analysis. Tumor-enriched and baseline blood-enriched clonotypes were defined by at least a 32-fold difference in abundance between compartments. A beta-binomial differential abundance model was applied to find clonotypes that expanded or contracted between blood time points. Similarity between tumor and blood repertoires was quantified using the Baroni-Urbani and Buser coefficient, and groups were compared with two-tailed Wilcoxon tests in R. The table was pulled from immuneACCESS by TCRdb, which kept in-frame rearrangements only. Such tables lose some clones; where checked, under half of the loss comes from unresolved V genes, and the rest has no known cause. V and J calls and clone size follow that table, whereas D and trimming were derived from the DNA. This sample has 110,000 to 150,000 clones in its table, and 75% to 90% of those were observed once. Approximately 24% of the sample is taken by the ten largest.

The meaning of the sample's time point label: baseline pretreatment blood. What the treatment or condition label conveys for this sample: 15 Gy SBRT to primary tumor, nephrectomy 4 weeks later. To track tumor-enriched clonotypes, serial peripheral blood was sampled from radiation-treated patients at baseline and at 2 weeks and 4 weeks after SBRT. All patients had renal cell carcinoma with clear cell pathology. Genomic DNA for TCR sequencing was prepared using the QIAamp DNA Blood Mini Kit (Qiagen). Samples were included in the analyses only if all quality control checks were passed. The CDR3 measures 14 amino acids from cysteine to phenylalanine. CDR3 DNA only is kept here, 42 bases in frame from base 1. Taken from the germline V gene, the CDR1 and CDR2 loops are MNHEY and SVGAGI. V is cut by 5 bases and J by 4 bases, and the space between the germline ends is 12 bases.

This specimen consisted of blood, obtained from a patient whose treatment included radiotherapy and nephrectomy. Here the chain combines TRBV6-5 and TRBJ1-5, with a weak D call of TRBD1 (5 bases match). The sequence was obtained from a woman between 45 and 60 years old with renal cell carcinoma. CDR3 sequence: CASSGGTANQPQHF. The nucleotide sequence is given as TGTGCCAGCAGTGGCGGGACGGCAAATCAGCCCCAGCATTTT.